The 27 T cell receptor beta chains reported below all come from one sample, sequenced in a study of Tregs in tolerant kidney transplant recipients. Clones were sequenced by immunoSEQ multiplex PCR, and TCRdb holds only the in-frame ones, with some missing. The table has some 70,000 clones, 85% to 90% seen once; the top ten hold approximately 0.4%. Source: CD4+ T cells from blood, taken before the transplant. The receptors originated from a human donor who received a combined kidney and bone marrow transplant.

The CDR3 spells CSAPAGYEQYF. As DNA, the CDR3 is TGCAGTGCTCCCGCCGGCTACGAGCAGTACTTC. This rearrangement joins TRBV20-1 to TRBJ2-7; the D is unclear. The CDR3 contains 11 residues. Germline CDR1 is DFQATT and CDR2 is SNEGSKA (reference sequence). V shed 5 bases and J shed 3 bases, with 8 bases lying between them.

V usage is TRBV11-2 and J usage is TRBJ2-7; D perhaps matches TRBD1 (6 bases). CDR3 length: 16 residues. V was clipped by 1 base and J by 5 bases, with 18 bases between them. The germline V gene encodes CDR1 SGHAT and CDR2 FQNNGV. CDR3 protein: CASSLGSGERSDEQYF. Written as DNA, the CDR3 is TGTGCCAGCAGCTTAGGATCAGGGGAACGGTCGGACGAGCAGTACTTC. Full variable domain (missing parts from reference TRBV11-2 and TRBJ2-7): EAGVAQSPRYKIIEKRQSVAFWCNPISGHATLYWYQQILGQGPKLLIQFQNNGVVDDSQLPKDRFSAERLKGVDSTLKIQPAKLEDSAVYLCASSLGSGERSDEQYFGPGTRLTVT.

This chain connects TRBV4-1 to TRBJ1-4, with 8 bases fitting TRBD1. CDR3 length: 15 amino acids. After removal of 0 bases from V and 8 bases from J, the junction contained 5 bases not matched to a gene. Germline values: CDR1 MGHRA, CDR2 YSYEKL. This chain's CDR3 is CASSQDRTGGEKLFF. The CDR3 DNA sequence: TGCGCCAGCAGCCAAGATCGAACAGGGGGAGAAAAACTGTTTTTT.

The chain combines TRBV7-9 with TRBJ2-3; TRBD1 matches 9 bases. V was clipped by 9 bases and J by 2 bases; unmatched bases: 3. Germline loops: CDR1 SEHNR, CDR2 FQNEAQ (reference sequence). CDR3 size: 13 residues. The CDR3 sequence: CARGQGPTDTQYF. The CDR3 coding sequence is TGTGCCAGGGGACAGGGCCCCACAGATACGCAGTATTTT.

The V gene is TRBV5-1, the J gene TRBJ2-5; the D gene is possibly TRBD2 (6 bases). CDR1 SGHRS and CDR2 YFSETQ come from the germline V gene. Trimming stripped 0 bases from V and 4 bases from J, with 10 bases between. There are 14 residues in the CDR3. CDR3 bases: TGCGCCAGCAGCTTGGCGGGAGAGGGAGAGACCCAGTACTTC. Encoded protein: CASSLAGEGETQYF.

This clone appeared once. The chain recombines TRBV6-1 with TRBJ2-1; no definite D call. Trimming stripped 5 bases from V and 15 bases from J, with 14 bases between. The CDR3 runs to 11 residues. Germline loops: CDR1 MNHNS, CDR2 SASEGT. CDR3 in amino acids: CASSRTSVPFF. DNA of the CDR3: TGTGCCAGCAGTCGAACTTCTGTCCCGTTCTTC.

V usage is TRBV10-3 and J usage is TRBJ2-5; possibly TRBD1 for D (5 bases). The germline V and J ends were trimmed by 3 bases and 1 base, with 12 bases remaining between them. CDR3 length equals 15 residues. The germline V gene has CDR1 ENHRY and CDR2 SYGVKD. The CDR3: CAISDSNRRQETQYF. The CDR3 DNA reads TGTGCCATCAGTGACTCCAACAGGCGCCAAGAGACCCAGTACTTC.

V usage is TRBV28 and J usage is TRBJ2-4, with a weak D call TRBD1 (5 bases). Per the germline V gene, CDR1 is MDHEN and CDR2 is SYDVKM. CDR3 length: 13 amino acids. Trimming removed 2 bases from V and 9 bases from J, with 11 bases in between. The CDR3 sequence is CASSLATEAIQYF. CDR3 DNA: TGTGCCAGCAGTTTAGCGACAGAGGCCATTCAGTACTTC.

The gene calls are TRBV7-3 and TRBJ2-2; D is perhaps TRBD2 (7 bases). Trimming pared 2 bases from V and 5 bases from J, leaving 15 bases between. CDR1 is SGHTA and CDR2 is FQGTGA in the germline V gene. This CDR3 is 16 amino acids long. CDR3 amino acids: CASSLLGGAGTGELFF. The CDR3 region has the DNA TGTGCCAGCAGCTTATTGGGGGGGGCAGGGACCGGGGAGCTGTTTTTT. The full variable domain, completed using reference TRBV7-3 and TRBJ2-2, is GAGVSQTPSNKVTEKGKYVELRCDPISGHTALYWYRQSLGQGPEFLIYFQGTGAADDSGLPNDRFFAVRPEGSVSTLKIQRTERGDSAVYLCASSLLGGAGTGELFFGEGSRLTVL.

The CDR3 sequence: CASRTGGRSTDTQYF. Written as DNA, the CDR3 is TGTGCCAGCAGAACTGGGGGGAGGAGCACAGATACGCAGTATTTT. The chain has TRBV7-2 and TRBJ2-3; the D gene is possibly TRBD2 (6 bases). CDR3 length: 15 amino acids. CDR1 and CDR2 (germline): SGHTA, FQGNSA. V shed 6 bases and J shed 0 bases, with 13 bases lying between them.

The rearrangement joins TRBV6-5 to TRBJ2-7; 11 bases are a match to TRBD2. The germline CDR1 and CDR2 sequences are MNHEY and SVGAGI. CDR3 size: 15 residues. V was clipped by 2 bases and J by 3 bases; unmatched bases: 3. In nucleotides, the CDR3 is TGTGCCAGCAGTTACGGCACTAGCGGGAGCTACGAGCAGTACTTC. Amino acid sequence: CASSYGTSGSYEQYF.

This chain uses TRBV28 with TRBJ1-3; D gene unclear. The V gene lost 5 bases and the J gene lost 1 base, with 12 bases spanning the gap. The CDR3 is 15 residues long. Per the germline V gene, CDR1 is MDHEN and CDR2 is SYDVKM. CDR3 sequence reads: CASSDPGKSGNTIYF. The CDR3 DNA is TGTGCCAGCAGTGACCCCGGGAAATCTGGAAACACCATATATTTT. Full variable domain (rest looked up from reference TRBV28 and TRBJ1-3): DVKVTQSSRYLVKRTGEKVFLECVQDMDHENMFWYRQDPGLGLRLIYFSYDVKMKEKGDIPEGYSVSREKKERFSLILESASTNQTSMYLCASSDPGKSGNTIYFGEGSWLTVV.

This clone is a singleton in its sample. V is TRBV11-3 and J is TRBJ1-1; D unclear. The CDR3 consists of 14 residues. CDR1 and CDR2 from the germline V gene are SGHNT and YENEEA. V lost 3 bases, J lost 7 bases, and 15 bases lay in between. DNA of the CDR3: TGTGCCAGCAGCTTGGGAGACGGCAGCGATGAAGCTTTCTTT. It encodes CASSLGDGSDEAFF. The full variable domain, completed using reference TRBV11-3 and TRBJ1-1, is EAGVVQSPRYKIIEKKQPVAFWCNPISGHNTLYWYLQNLGQGPELLIRYENEEAVDDSQLPKDRFSAERLKGVDSTLKIQPAELGDSAVYLCASSLGDGSDEAFFGQGTRLTVV.

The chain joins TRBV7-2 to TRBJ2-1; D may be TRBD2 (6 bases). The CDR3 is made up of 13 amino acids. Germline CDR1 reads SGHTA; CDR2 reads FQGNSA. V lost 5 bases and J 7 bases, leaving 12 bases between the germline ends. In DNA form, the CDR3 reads TGTGCCAGCAGCCAGTCGGGGGTAAATGAGCAGTTCTTC. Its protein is CASSQSGVNEQFF. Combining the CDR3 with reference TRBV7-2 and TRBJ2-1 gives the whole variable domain GAGVSQSPSNKVTEKGKDVELRCDPISGHTALYWYRQSLGQGLEFLIYFQGNSAPDKSGLPSDRFSAERTGGSVSTLTIQRTQQEDSAVYLCASSQSGVNEQFFGPGTRLTVL.

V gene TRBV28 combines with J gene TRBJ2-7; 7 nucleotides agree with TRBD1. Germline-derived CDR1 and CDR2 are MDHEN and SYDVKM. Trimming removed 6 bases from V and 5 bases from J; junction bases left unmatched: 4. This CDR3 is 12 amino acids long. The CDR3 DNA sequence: TGTGCCAGCAGCCCCGACAGGGACGAGCAGTACTTC. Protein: CASSPDRDEQYF.

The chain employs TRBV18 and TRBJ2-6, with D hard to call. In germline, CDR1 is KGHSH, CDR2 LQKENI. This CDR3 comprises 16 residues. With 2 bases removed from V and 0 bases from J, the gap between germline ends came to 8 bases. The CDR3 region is CASSPVASSGANVLTF. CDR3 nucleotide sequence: TGTGCCAGCTCACCAGTAGCTAGCTCTGGGGCCAACGTCCTGACTTTC.

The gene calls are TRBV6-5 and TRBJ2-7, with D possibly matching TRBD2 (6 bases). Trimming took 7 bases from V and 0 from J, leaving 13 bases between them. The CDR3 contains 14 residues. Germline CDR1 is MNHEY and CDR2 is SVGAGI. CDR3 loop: CASKSGWSSYEQYF. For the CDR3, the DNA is TGTGCCAGCAAAAGCGGGTGGAGCTCCTACGAGCAGTACTTC.

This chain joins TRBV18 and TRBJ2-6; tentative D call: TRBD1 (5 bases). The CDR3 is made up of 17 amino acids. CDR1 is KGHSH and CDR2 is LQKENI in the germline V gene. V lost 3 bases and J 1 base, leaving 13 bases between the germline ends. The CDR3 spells CASSPYWGSSGANVLTF. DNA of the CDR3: TGTGCCAGCTCACCCTATTGGGGCAGTTCTGGGGCCAACGTCCTGACTTTC.

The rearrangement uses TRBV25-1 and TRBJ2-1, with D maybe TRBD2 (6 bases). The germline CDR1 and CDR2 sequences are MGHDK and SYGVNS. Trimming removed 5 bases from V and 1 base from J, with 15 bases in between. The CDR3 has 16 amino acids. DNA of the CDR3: TGTGCCAGCAGTAAGACTCCGGCGGGATCCTACAATGAGCAGTTCTTC. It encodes CASSKTPAGSYNEQFF.

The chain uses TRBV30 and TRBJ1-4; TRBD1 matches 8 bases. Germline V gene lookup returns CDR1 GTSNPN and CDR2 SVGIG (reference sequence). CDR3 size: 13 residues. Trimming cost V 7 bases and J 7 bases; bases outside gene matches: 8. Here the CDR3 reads CASTRQGFEKLFF. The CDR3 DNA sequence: TGTGCCTCCACCCGACAGGGGTTTGAAAAACTGTTTTTT.

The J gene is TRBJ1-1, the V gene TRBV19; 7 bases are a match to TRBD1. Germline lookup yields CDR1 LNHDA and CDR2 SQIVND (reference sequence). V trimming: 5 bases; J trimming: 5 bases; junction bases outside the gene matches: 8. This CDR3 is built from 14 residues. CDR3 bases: TGTGCCAGTAGTGACAGGGAAAGAAGGACTGAAGCTTTCTTT. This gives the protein CASSDRERRTEAFF.

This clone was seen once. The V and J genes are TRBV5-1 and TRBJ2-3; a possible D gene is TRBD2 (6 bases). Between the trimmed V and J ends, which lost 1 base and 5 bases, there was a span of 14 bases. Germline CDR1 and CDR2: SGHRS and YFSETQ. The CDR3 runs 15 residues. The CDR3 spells CASSLRAAREDTQYF. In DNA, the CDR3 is TGCGCCAGCAGCTTGAGGGCAGCGCGGGAAGATACGCAGTATTTT.

The DNA of the CDR3 is TGTGCCAGCAGCGACGCTAGGGGGCGCACTGAAGCTTTCTTT. Amino acid sequence: CASSDARGRTEAFF. This chain connects TRBV5-4 to TRBJ1-1; TRBD1 matches 7 bases. Germline V CDR1 and CDR2: SGHNT, YYREEE (reference sequence). The CDR3 is 14 amino acids. V lost 4 bases and J lost 4; bases outside the gene matches: 7.

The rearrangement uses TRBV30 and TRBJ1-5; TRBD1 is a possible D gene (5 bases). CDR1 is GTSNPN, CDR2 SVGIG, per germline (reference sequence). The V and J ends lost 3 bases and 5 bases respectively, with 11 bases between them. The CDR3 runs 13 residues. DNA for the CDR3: TGTGCCTGGAGCCGTTGGGGCGATCAGCCCCAGCATTTT. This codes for CAWSRWGDQPQHF.

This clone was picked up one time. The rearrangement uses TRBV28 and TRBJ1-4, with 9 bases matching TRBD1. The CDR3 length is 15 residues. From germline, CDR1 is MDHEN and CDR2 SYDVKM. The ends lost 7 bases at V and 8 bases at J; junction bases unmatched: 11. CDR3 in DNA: TGTGCCAGCACCTTAACAGGGGGCTCGGAGGAAAAACTGTTTTTT. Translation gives CASTLTGGSEEKLFF.

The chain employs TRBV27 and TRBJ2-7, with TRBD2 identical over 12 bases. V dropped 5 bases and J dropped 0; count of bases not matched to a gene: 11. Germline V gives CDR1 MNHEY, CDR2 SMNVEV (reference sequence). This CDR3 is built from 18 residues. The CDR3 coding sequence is TGTGCCAGCAGTCCACGGACTAGCGGGGATCCCTTCTCCTACGAGCAGTACTTC. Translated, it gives CASSPRTSGDPFSYEQYF.

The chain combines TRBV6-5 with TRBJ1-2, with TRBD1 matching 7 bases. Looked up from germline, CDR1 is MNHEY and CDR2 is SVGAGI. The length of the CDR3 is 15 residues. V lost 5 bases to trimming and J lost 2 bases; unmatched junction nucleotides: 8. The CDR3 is CASSDYRGSNYGYTF. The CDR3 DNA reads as TGTGCCAGCAGTGACTACAGGGGAAGCAACTATGGCTACACCTTC.